The clone carrying this T cell receptor beta chain was observed once. Its antigen is undetermined. Different DNA sequences within this sample yield the same CDR3. These data originate in a study of cytomegalovirus exposure and HLA in healthy donors. Germline V gene data show CDR1 as SNHLY and CDR2 as FYNNEI. V was pared by 6 bases and J by 3 bases, with 9 bases of the junction left unmatched. CDR3 length: 15 residues. Findings and limits, study-wide: The HLA-A and HLA-B alleles of most subjects were reportedly predicted accurately from TCR beta sequences. Analyses of presence/absence relied on an assumption of roughly uniform sequencing depth across donors.

The PCR contained 60 Vbeta and 13 Jbeta primers. Using immunoSEQ multiplex PCR, the repertoire was profiled, and TCRdb retains in-frame clones only, with some absent. The sample carries over 65,000 clones, roughly 80% recorded once. The sample comprised PBMCs. The TCR sequence derives from a woman between 25 and 40 years old in good health and CMV-seronegative. The chain carries TRBV2 and TRBJ2-5; 8 bases fit TRBD1. The CDR3 nucleotides read TGTGCCAGCAGAGCAGGACAGGGTTGGAAAGAGACCCAGTACTTC. Its protein is CASRAGQGWKETQYF.